This T cell receptor (beta chain) is from a study of blood T cell repertoires in COVID-19. Study background: Sites in the United States, Italy and Spain provided acute and convalescent COVID-19 samples.

The CDR3 loop spans 15 amino acids. The V end lost 0 bases, the J end lost 8 bases, and 11 bases lay between the germline ends. CDR1 is MNHEY and CDR2 is SVGAGI in the germline V gene. Methods used by the authors: It was from reference gene primer amplification that nucleated cell counts were estimated. Assay: immunoSEQ multiplex PCR; the TCRdb copy retains only in-frame clones and omits some. V and J calls plus clone size are reproduced from that table; the DNA served to infer D and trimming. Here the sample spans 400,000 or so clones, 85% to 90% being singletons. In this sample, this clone turned up once.

The sequence came from a man younger than 35 with COVID-19, enrolled during active disease. The chain links TRBV6-5 to TRBJ1-6; weak D call: TRBD1 (5 bases). The sample taken for sequencing was peripheral blood. This chain's CDR3 is CASSYSAGRDSPLHF. The CDR3 coding sequence is TGTGCCAGCAGTTACTCGGCAGGGAGGGATTCACCCCTCCACTTT.